The next 13 T cell receptor beta chains were all read from a single sample in a study of T cell changes during pregnancy in multiple sclerosis (dated by TCRdb to between 2018 and 2021). Library generation was performed with the immunoSEQ multiplex PCR assay. TCRdb carries this immuneACCESS record with in-frame sequences only. Its versions omit some clonotypes, under half of them owing to an unresolved V gene in the studies checked, with the rest unexplained. This sample comprises roughly 40,000 clones, 84% of them detected only once. The biggest ten clones account for around 0.6% of the sample. The source material was CD4+ T cells from peripheral blood mononuclear cells, sampled before pregnancy. Receptor source: a female donor with multiple sclerosis, enrolled in a pregnancy study.

The CDR3, as DNA: TGTGCCAGCAGCTTGCTACCGGGAGAGACCCAGTACTTC. Its translation: CASSLLPGETQYF. The chain uses TRBV5-6 and TRBJ2-5, with D unresolved. The CDR3 contains 13 residues. V lost 1 base and J 4 bases, leaving 8 bases between the germline ends. CDR1 is SGHDT and CDR2 is YYEEEE in the germline V gene.

The table lists this clone with a few counts. The chain links TRBV19 to TRBJ1-5, with 8 positions matching TRBD1. The CDR3 contains 15 residues. V shed 7 bases and J 0 bases; nucleotides not matched to a gene: 5. The germline gives CDR1 LNHDA, CDR2 SQIVND (reference sequence). The CDR3 nucleotides read TGTGCCAGTAATACAGGGGGTTATAGCAATCAGCCCCAGCATTTT. Its translation is CASNTGGYSNQPQHF.

This rearrangement joins TRBV9 to TRBJ2-6; 9 bases are shared with TRBD2. CDR1 and CDR2 (germline): SGDLS, YYNGEE. The J segment lost 2 bases and the V segment lost 3 bases, leaving 3 bases of the junction unmatched. The length of the CDR3 is 16 residues. The CDR3: CASSGGGAAGANVLTF. The CDR3 DNA reads as TGTGCCAGCAGCGGCGGGGGGGCAGCTGGGGCCAACGTCCTGACTTTC.

The gene calls are TRBV2 and TRBJ2-7; D not resolved. Per germline, CDR1 SNHLY and CDR2 FYNNEI. The ends were cut back, 7 bases at V and 2 bases at J, with 12 bases in the middle. CDR3 length equals 13 residues. In DNA, the CDR3 is TGTGCCAGCACCACTACAAGTCCCTACGAGCAGTACTTC. Protein product: CASTTTSPYEQYF.

The count of this clone is one. The chain uses TRBV2 and TRBJ2-2, with a possible D match to TRBD2 (6 bases). The CDR3 extends over 15 amino acids. Trimming left V 3 bases short and J 2 bases short, with 10 bases between. Germline CDR1 is SNHLY and CDR2 is FYNNEI. The CDR3 nucleotides are TGTGCCAGCAGTGACCGCGGGACTAACACCGGGGAGCTGTTTTTT. It specifies CASSDRGTNTGELFF.

This chain uses TRBV29-1 with TRBJ2-1, with 7 bases fitting TRBD2. V shed 3 bases and J 4 bases; nucleotides not matched to a gene: 3. Germline assignment: CDR1 SQVTM and CDR2 ANQGSEA. The CDR3 runs 13 residues. CDR3 protein: CSVEERGYNEQFF. CDR3 coding DNA: TGCAGCGTTGAGGAGCGGGGTTACAATGAGCAGTTCTTC.

This chain links TRBV7-9 with TRBJ2-1, with 12 bases identical to TRBD2. CDR3 size: 15 residues. V lost 1 base, J lost 5 bases, and 0 bases stayed unmatched. CDR1 is SEHNR, CDR2 FQNEAQ, per germline (reference sequence). The CDR3 DNA sequence: TGTGCCAGCAGCTTAGGACTAGCGGGGGACAATGAGCAGTTCTTC. Amino acids: CASSLGLAGDNEQFF.

The CDR3 is CASSSSYGYTF. In nucleotides, the CDR3 is TGTGCCAGCAGCTCTAGCTATGGCTACACCTTC. The chain couples TRBV7-2 to TRBJ1-2; D gene unclear. Trimming stripped 4 bases from V and 4 bases from J, with 4 bases between. The CDR3 is made up of 11 amino acids. Germline values: CDR1 SGHTA, CDR2 FQGNSA. Complete variable domain (other parts from reference TRBV7-2 and TRBJ1-2): GAGVSQSPSNKVTEKGKDVELRCDPISGHTALYWYRQSLGQGLEFLIYFQGNSAPDKSGLPSDRFSAERTGGSVSTLTIQRTQQEDSAVYLCASSSSYGYTFGSGTRLTVV.

The V call is TRBV18, the J call TRBJ2-3; 8 nucleotides line up with TRBD1. The CDR3 covers 16 residues. The trim removed 3 bases at V and 5 bases at J, leaving 10 bases unmatched. Germline V gene sequence: CDR1 KGHSH, CDR2 LQKENI. CDR3 residues: CASSPGSRGQGDTQYF. The CDR3 bases are TGTGCCAGCTCACCCGGGTCCAGGGGGCAAGGAGATACGCAGTATTTT.

This clone was detected once. The V and J genes are TRBV6-6 and TRBJ1-6; no firm D call. CDR3 length: 16 amino acids. V was trimmed by 2 bases and J by 8 bases, leaving 16 bases between them. Germline loops: CDR1 MNHNY, CDR2 SVGAGI (reference sequence). The CDR3 DNA reads as TGTGCCAGCAGTTACGTAAGTCCGACTCCGGATTCACCCCTCCACTTT. Amino acids: CASSYVSPTPDSPLHF.

The genes are TRBV7-2 and TRBJ1-1, with D uncertain. Germline CDR1 is SGHTA and CDR2 is FQGNSA. CDR3 length equals 13 residues. V was shortened by 4 bases and J by 0 bases, with 6 bases between the two germline ends. CDR3 region: CASSSGMNTEAFF. The CDR3 DNA reads as TGTGCCAGCAGCTCCGGTATGAACACTGAAGCTTTCTTT. Based on the CDR3 plus reference TRBV7-2 and TRBJ1-1, the full variable domain is GAGVSQSPSNKVTEKGKDVELRCDPISGHTALYWYRQSLGQGLEFLIYFQGNSAPDKSGLPSDRFSAERTGGSVSTLTIQRTQQEDSAVYLCASSSGMNTEAFFGQGTRLTVV.

As for this clone: The sample has other DNA sequences that encode this CDR3 too. CDR3 in DNA: TGTGCCAGCAGCTTTTGGACAGGGAGCTCTGGGGCCAACGTCCTGACTTTC. Protein sequence: CASSFWTGSSGANVLTF. The chain joins TRBV5-6 to TRBJ2-6; 8 bases are a match to TRBD1. CDR3 length equals 17 residues. Germline loops: CDR1 SGHDT, CDR2 YYEEEE. The V segment lost 2 bases and the J segment 0 bases; nucleotides outside the gene matches: 4.

This clone was seen just once. The chain is built from TRBV27 and TRBJ1-1, with D possibly TRBD1 on 5 matching bases. There are 14 residues in the CDR3. Germline lookup yields CDR1 MNHEY and CDR2 SMNVEV (reference sequence). The V end was cut by 8 bases, the J end by 3 bases, with 16 bases between. CDR3 DNA sequence: TGTGCCAGCTCAGGGCCCTCCGGGCACACTGAAGCTTTCTTT. This sequence encodes CASSGPSGHTEAFF.